The rows below give T cell receptor beta chains drawn from one sample of a study of blood T cell repertoires in COVID-19. Only in-frame clones appear in the TCRdb table, and some are missing; sequencing was by immunoSEQ multiplex PCR. The sample contains about 86,000 clones, more than 60% of which appear only once. Sequenced sample: peripheral blood. Receptors originate from a man aged 70-80 years with acute or convalescent COVID-19. Each CDR3 is given with its conserved first and last residue. The D gene is left open where the match is weak. The size entry is marked missing in some rows and otherwise reads once, few, many or a size class.

CDR3 DNA | CDR3 protein | V gene | clone size | D gene | CDR3 length | J gene
TGTGCCAGCTCACCAACTTCTGTAGGGGGCCCTCACACCGGGGAGCTGTTTTTT | CASSPTSVGGPHTGELFF | TRBV18 | few | TRBD1 | 18 | TRBJ2-2
TGTGCCAGCAGCCCCAACAACAATAATGAAAAACTGTTTTTT | CASSPNNNNEKLFF | TRBV4-2 | NA | NA | 14 | TRBJ1-4
TGCGCCAGCAGCCAGGGCAACAACTATGGCTACACCTTC | CASSQGNNYGYTF | TRBV4-1 | NA | NA | 13 | TRBJ1-2
TGTGCCAGCAGTCTACGATCCGCGGGGGGGATCAACACCGGGGAGCTGTTTTTT | CASSLRSAGGINTGELFF | TRBV27 | NA | TRBD2 | 18 | TRBJ2-2
TGTGCCACCAGCGGACAGGGTTCTCGCCAGCCCCAGCATTTT | CATSGQGSRQPQHF | TRBV15 | NA | TRBD1 | 14 | TRBJ1-5
TGCAGCGTTGATAGGTCAGGTTCCTACAATGAGCAGTTCTTC | CSVDRSGSYNEQFF | TRBV29-1 | NA | NA | 14 | TRBJ2-1
TGTGCCAGGACTAGCGGGGGTTCCTACAATGAGCAGTTCTTC | CARTSGGSYNEQFF | TRBV2 | NA | TRBD2 | 14 | TRBJ2-1
TGTGCCAGCTCACCGGACAGCAATGAGCAGTTCTTC | CASSPDSNEQFF | TRBV18 | NA | NA | 12 | TRBJ2-1
TGTGCCAGCAGTGAAGGGGCGCAGGATGAGCAGTTCTTC | CASSEGAQDEQFF | TRBV2 | NA | NA | 13 | TRBJ2-1
TGTGCCAGCAGACACAGGGTTGACACCGGGGAGCTGTTTTTT | CASRHRVDTGELFF | TRBV7-9 | NA | NA | 14 | TRBJ2-2
TGCAGTGCTAGAGATTTATCTACGCAGTATTTT | CSARDLSTQYF | TRBV20-1 | NA | NA | 11 | TRBJ2-3
TGTGCCAGCAGCCCCGGACTAGCGGGGGCTACCTCCTACAATGAGCAGTTCTTC | CASSPGLAGATSYNEQFF | TRBV3-1/TRBV3-2 | NA | TRBD2 | 18 | TRBJ2-1
TGTGCCAGCAGCTTGAGCTTCCGAAAGTCCTACGAGCAGTACTTC | CASSLSFRKSYEQYF | TRBV7-3 | NA | NA | 15 | TRBJ2-7
TGCAGTGCTAGTCCCTCTGACAGGTTGGGTCAGCCCCAGCATTTT | CSASPSDRLGQPQHF | TRBV20-1 | NA | NA | 15 | TRBJ1-5
TGTGCCAGCAGTTATCGACTCAGCGGGGGGGCCGGCGAGCAGTACTTC | CASSYRLSGGAGEQYF | TRBV6-2/TRBV6-3 | NA | TRBD2 | 16 | TRBJ2-7
TGTGCCAGCAGTTTGAACGGGTACCAAGAGACCCAGTACTTC | CASSLNGYQETQYF | TRBV28 | NA | NA | 14 | TRBJ2-5
TGTGCCAGCTCACCCGGACAGACGTACTATGGCTACACCTTC | CASSPGQTYYGYTF | TRBV18 | NA | NA | 14 | TRBJ1-2
TGTGCCAGTAGTAGTCCGGGAAGAAGCACTGAAGCTTTCTTT | CASSSPGRSTEAFF | TRBV19 | NA | NA | 14 | TRBJ1-1
TGTGCCAGCAGCCAAGAGCAGGGGCGGTATGGCTACACCTTC | CASSQEQGRYGYTF | TRBV14 | NA | NA | 14 | TRBJ1-2
TGTGCCAGTAGTTCCCCGGGAGCGAGGGGCACAGATACGCAGTATTTT | CASSSPGARGTDTQYF | TRBV19 | NA | NA | 16 | TRBJ2-3
TGTGCCAGCAGCTTCCTGCCTGCGGGAGATACGCAGTATTTT | CASSFLPAGDTQYF | TRBV11-2 | NA | NA | 14 | TRBJ2-3
TGTGCCAGGCATCGTCGCAAAGTAGCGGGGGGGCAGAATTCCTACAATGAGCAGTTCTTC | CARHRRKVAGGQNSYNEQFF | TRBV7-7 | few | TRBD2 | 20 | TRBJ2-1
TGTGCCAGCAGTTCCTACAGGAAAGGGAACACCGGGGAGCTGTTTTTT | CASSSYRKGNTGELFF | TRBV28 | NA | NA | 16 | TRBJ2-2
TGTGCCAGCAGCCCCCAACAAGACAGGGGGCATAGCAATCAGCCCCAGCATTTT | CASSPQQDRGHSNQPQHF | TRBV11-3 | NA | TRBD1 | 18 | TRBJ1-5
TGTGCCAGTAGTACACAGACGAATCAGCCCCAGCATTTT | CASSTQTNQPQHF | TRBV19 | NA | NA | 13 | TRBJ1-5
TGTGCCAGCAGCTCCCGCGCAGGGGCTACCGGGGAGCTGTTTTTT | CASSSRAGATGELFF | TRBV9 | NA | NA | 15 | TRBJ2-2
TGTGCCAGCAACGAGGGGCGTGGGAGACTAGCGGATACGCAGTATTTT | CASNEGRGRLADTQYF | TRBV2 | NA | TRBD2 | 16 | TRBJ2-3
TGTGCCAGCTCACCACTCGCGGTAACGGACAAAAACACTGAAGCTTTCTTT | CASSPLAVTDKNTEAFF | TRBV18 | few | NA | 17 | TRBJ1-1
TGTGCCAGCAGTTTAATCCCAGGGTTAGGACCTGAAGCTTTCTTT | CASSLIPGLGPEAFF | TRBV27 | NA | NA | 15 | TRBJ1-1
TGCGCCAGCAGCCCTCACAGGGGGCAGGACTATAATTCACCCCTCCACTTT | CASSPHRGQDYNSPLHF | TRBV4-1 | few | TRBD1 | 17 | TRBJ1-6
TGTGCCACGGGGTGGGGGCCTTACGGCTACACCTTC | CATGWGPYGYTF | TRBV28 | NA | NA | 12 | TRBJ1-2
TGCGCCAGCAGCGCCGGACAGGGGTGGAATACGCAGTATTTT | CASSAGQGWNTQYF | TRBV5-1 | NA | TRBD1 | 14 | TRBJ2-3
TGTGCCAGCATCAGGGACACCACTGAAGCTTTCTTT | CASIRDTTEAFF | TRBV28 | NA | NA | 12 | TRBJ1-1
TGTGCCAGCAGCCCTGGGACTAGCGGGGGACTGTACCAAGAGACCCAGTACTTC | CASSPGTSGGLYQETQYF | TRBV7-3 | NA | TRBD2 | 18 | TRBJ2-5
TGTGCCAGCAGTGAGAGGATCAGCGAGCCTCCTGAAGCTTTCTTT | CASSERISEPPEAFF | TRBV6-1 | few | NA | 15 | TRBJ1-1
TGTGCCAGCAGCTTAACAGACCGCTACGAGCAGTACTTC | CASSLTDRYEQYF | TRBV7-2 | NA | NA | 13 | TRBJ2-7
TGTGCCAGCAGCGTGACGGACAGGGCAAGATATGGCTACACCTTC | CASSVTDRARYGYTF | TRBV9 | NA | TRBD1 | 15 | TRBJ1-2
TGCGCCAGCAGCCAAGATTCGGGGGGCTATGGCTACACCTTC | CASSQDSGGYGYTF | TRBV4-1 | NA | NA | 14 | TRBJ1-2
TGTGCCATCAGTGAGTCTCAGGACTCCTATAATTCACCCCTCCACTTT | CAISESQDSYNSPLHF | TRBV10-3 | NA | NA | 16 | TRBJ1-6
TGTGCCAGCAGCTTGGCACAGCCCACAGATACGCAGTATTTT | CASSLAQPTDTQYF | TRBV7-8 | NA | NA | 14 | TRBJ2-3
TGTGCCAGCTCACTACGATCGGGGGTCTACGAGCAGTACTTC | CASSLRSGVYEQYF | TRBV18 | NA | NA | 14 | TRBJ2-7
TGTGCCAGCAGTGAAGCCGGGTGGGGGGTAACCGGGGAGCTGTTTTTT | CASSEAGWGVTGELFF | TRBV2 | NA | NA | 16 | TRBJ2-2
TGTGCCAGCAGCGCAGGCAGGAAGCTGTACAATGAGCAGTTCTTC | CASSAGRKLYNEQFF | TRBV5-4 | NA | NA | 15 | TRBJ2-1
TGCGCCAGCAGCGCTCAGGGGGCTGAAGCTTTCTTT | CASSAQGAEAFF | TRBV5-1 | NA | TRBD1 | 12 | TRBJ1-1
TGTGCCAGCAGCTTGGCCGGGACAGCGAACACTGAAGCTTTCTTT | CASSLAGTANTEAFF | TRBV5-4 | NA | TRBD1 | 15 | TRBJ1-1
TGTGCCACCAGTGATTCTAGCGGGCGTCTGCACAATGAGCAGTTCTTC | CATSDSSGRLHNEQFF | TRBV24-1 | NA | TRBD2 | 16 | TRBJ2-1
TGCGCCAGCAGCACGGGACAGCTCAATCAGCCCCAGCATTTT | CASSTGQLNQPQHF | TRBV5-1 | NA | TRBD1 | 14 | TRBJ1-5
TGCGCCAGCAGCCATTCGACAGGGATGAACACTGAAGCTTTCTTT | CASSHSTGMNTEAFF | TRBV4-1 | few | TRBD1 | 15 | TRBJ1-1